These 15 T cell receptor beta chains came from one sample sequenced in a study of blood T cell repertoires in COVID-19. The repertoire was sequenced with immunoSEQ multiplex PCR; TCRdb's copy has only in-frame clones and lacks some. This sample carries roughly 300,000 clones, roughly 85% of them seen once, and the ten largest clones take 3.5% to 4.5%. The sample comprised PBMCs or T cells enriched from blood (not recorded which). The receptors shown here come from a woman between 35 and 50 years old with acute COVID-19.

V is TRBV5-1 and J is TRBJ2-2; D ambiguous. V lost 4 bases and J 4 bases, leaving 11 bases between the germline ends. There are 14 residues in the CDR3. The germline CDR1 and CDR2 sequences are SGHRS and YFSETQ. The CDR3 loop is CASSQDIGTGELFF. In DNA, the CDR3 is TGCGCCAGCAGCCAGGATATCGGCACCGGGGAGCTGTTTTTT.

The chain links TRBV7-9 to TRBJ1-4, with TRBD1 identical over 8 bases. This CDR3 comprises 16 residues. CDR1 and CDR2 from the germline V gene are SEHNR and FQNEAQ (reference sequence). V dropped 0 bases and J dropped 4; count of bases not matched to a gene: 4. CDR3 loop: CASSLASGGGNEKLFF. The CDR3 DNA reads as TGTGCCAGCAGCTTAGCATCAGGGGGCGGTAATGAAAAACTGTTTTTT.

This clone was found a few times. The chain links TRBV19 to TRBJ1-6; maybe TRBD1 (6 bases). The CDR3 spans 14 residues. Germline loops: CDR1 LNHDA, CDR2 SQIVND (reference sequence). V gave up 5 bases and J gave up 7 bases, with 12 bases separating them. CDR3 sequence reads: CASSLVTGNSPLHF. The CDR3 DNA reads as TGTGCCAGTAGTCTGGTGACAGGAAATTCACCCCTCCACTTT.

The V gene is TRBV19, the J gene TRBJ2-5; D might be TRBD1 (6 bases). The CDR3 loop spans 14 amino acids. V was trimmed by 6 bases and J by 1 base, leaving 12 bases between them. Germline V CDR1 and CDR2: LNHDA, SQIVND (reference sequence). The chain's CDR3 is CASSRTEIQETQYF. The CDR3 bases are TGTGCCAGTAGCCGGACAGAAATCCAAGAGACCCAGTACTTC.

This chain uses TRBV10-3 with TRBJ1-4, with D perhaps matching TRBD1 (6 bases). Deletions cut 9 bases from V and 5 bases from J, with 19 bases between. Germline V gene lookup returns CDR1 ENHRY and CDR2 SYGVKD. The CDR3 extends over 15 amino acids. CDR3 sequence reads: CAIGAGASVNEKLFF. CDR3 sequence (DNA): TGTGCCATTGGGGCAGGGGCCTCCGTGAATGAAAAACTGTTTTTT.

The chain employs TRBV29-1 and TRBJ2-3; TRBD2 matches 9 bases. CDR3 length: 12 amino acids. Germline lookup yields CDR1 SQVTM and CDR2 ANQGSEA. J gave up 5 bases and V 7 bases, and 4 bases lay outside the gene matches. This CDR3 reads CSGLLAGDTQYF. Here the CDR3 DNA reads TGCAGCGGCCTACTAGCGGGAGATACGCAGTATTTT.

The rearrangement links TRBV7-9 to TRBJ2-2; 12 bases align to TRBD1. The V gene's germline CDR1 is SEHNR and CDR2 FQNEAQ (reference sequence). The junction had 5 bases not matched to a gene; V was cut back by 4 bases and J by 8 bases. This CDR3 is built from 15 residues. The CDR3 sequence: CASSSGTGGYGELFF. The CDR3 region has the DNA TGTGCCAGCAGCTCCGGGACAGGGGGCTATGGGGAGCTGTTTTTT.

The rearrangement links TRBV4-3 to TRBJ1-4, with D tentatively TRBD1 (6 bases). Germline-derived CDR1 and CDR2 are LGHNA and YSLEER. The CDR3 loop spans 15 amino acids. The V end was cut by 1 base, the J end by 7 bases, with 13 bases between. The CDR3 nucleotides are TGCGCCAGCAGCCAAGGATTTCGGGACATTGAAAAACTGTTTTTT. It encodes CASSQGFRDIEKLFF.

The table lists this clone with a few counts. V usage is TRBV7-8 and J usage is TRBJ1-5, with D perhaps TRBD1 (5 bases). This CDR3 has 16 amino acids. From germline, CDR1 is SGHVS and CDR2 FQNEAQ. The germline V and J ends were trimmed by 0 bases and 5 bases, with 14 bases remaining between them. The chain's CDR3 is CASSLAFGAVDQPQHF. CDR3 nucleotide sequence: TGTGCCAGCAGCTTAGCTTTTGGGGCGGTGGATCAGCCCCAGCATTTT.

The gene calls are TRBV7-2 and TRBJ1-1; D ambiguous. Germline assignment: CDR1 SGHTA and CDR2 FQGNSA. The V end lost 1 base, the J end lost 6 bases, and 12 bases lay between the germline ends. The length of the CDR3 is 14 residues. The CDR3 coding sequence is TGTGCCAGCAGCTTAGAATTCTCCCTTGCTGAAGCTTTCTTT. This codes for CASSLEFSLAEAFF. The variable domain in full, with the rest retrieved from reference TRBV7-2 and TRBJ1-1, is GAGVSQSPSNKVTEKGKDVELRCDPISGHTALYWYRQSLGQGLEFLIYFQGNSAPDKSGLPSDRFSAERTGGSVSTLTIQRTQQEDSAVYLCASSLEFSLAEAFFGQGTRLTVV.

A note on this clone: The sample carries other DNA sequences with the same CDR3. The chain combines TRBV9 with TRBJ1-1; perhaps TRBD1 as D (6 bases). V was pared by 2 bases and J by 0 bases, with 11 bases between. Germline lookup yields CDR1 SGDLS and CDR2 YYNGEE. This CDR3 region has 15 residues. The CDR3 here is CASSVGDRLNTEAFF. The CDR3 DNA reads as TGTGCCAGCAGCGTCGGAGACAGGCTGAACACTGAAGCTTTCTTT.

This chain links TRBV21-1 with TRBJ2-2; TRBD2 is the table's D call and was not checked against the DNA. TRBV21-1 is described as a pseudogene. This CDR3 is 19 amino acids long. CDR3 in amino acids: CASSKGASGRTLATGELFF. The CDR3 region has the DNA TGTGCCAGCAGCAAAGGGGCTAGCGGGAGGACCTTAGCGACCGGGGAGCTGTTTTTT.

This chain uses TRBV14 with TRBJ1-1, with D possibly TRBD1 on 6 matching bases. The length of the CDR3 is 16 residues. Germline CDR1 is SGHDN and CDR2 is FVKESK. Trimming took 1 base from V and 8 from J, leaving 20 bases between them. The CDR3 protein is CASSQVSVVGAVEAFF. The CDR3 DNA is TGTGCCAGCAGCCAAGTTTCTGTCGTGGGGGCTGTCGAAGCTTTCTTT.

The rearrangement joins TRBV7-2 to TRBJ1-5; TRBD1 matches 10 bases. Germline values: CDR1 SGHTA, CDR2 FQGNSA. V trimming: 6 bases; J trimming: 11 bases; junction bases outside the gene matches: 13. This CDR3 contains 15 residues. The CDR3 DNA reads as TGTGCCAGCAGAAACGACAGGGGGCGGTTTGAGTCCCAGCATTTT. Its translation: CASRNDRGRFESQHF.

As to this clone: Other DNA sequences in this sample translate to the same CDR3. The chain carries TRBV4-2 and TRBJ1-1, with D possibly matching TRBD1 (5 bases). There are 14 residues in the CDR3. V dropped 1 base and J dropped 2 bases, with 8 bases sitting between them. Germline CDR1 is LGHNA and CDR2 is YNFKEQ. In DNA, the CDR3 is TGTGCCAGCAGCCAAGGTCAGGGAAACACTGAAGCTTTCTTT. Amino acid sequence: CASSQGQGNTEAFF.